The clone carrying this T cell receptor beta chain was counted once. These data come from a study of cytomegalovirus exposure and HLA in healthy donors. The CDR3 extends over 14 amino acids. V was shortened by 4 bases and J by 0 bases, with 10 bases between the two germline ends. Per germline, CDR1 KGHSH and CDR2 LQKENI. The PCR was carried out with 60 Vbeta primers and 13 Jbeta primers. Sequencing used immunoSEQ multiplex PCR; TCRdb keeps in-frame clones, though not all of them. The repertoire holds roughly 80,000 clones, around four fifths seen once, with 2.5% to 3.5% in the top ten. J is TRBJ2-7 and V is TRBV18, with D maybe TRBD1 (5 bases). The sequencing sample was made of PBMCs. The sequence came from a middle-aged man in good health and CMV-seropositive. The CDR3 here is CASSHLDTSYEQYF. DNA of the CDR3: TGTGCCAGCTCACATCTGGACACCTCCTACGAGCAGTACTTC.